The 2 T cell receptor beta chains given below trace back to one sample, sequenced in a study of vaccination effects on CD4 cells after COVID-19. Isolating CD4+ T cells followed ten to eleven days of culture. Confirmation by PCR established that the person had SARS-CoV-2 infection between March and December 2020. Of the BNT162b2 and mRNA-1273 vaccines, participants received two doses of one or the other. The assay was immunoSEQ multiplex PCR, and TCRdb's table has in-frame clones only and misses some. This table has over 35,000 clones, 76% appearing once. No antigen has been identified for these receptors. Sequencing was performed on CD4+ T cells from PBMCs cultured without peptide, taken after COVID-19 vaccination. Receptors originate from a human donor who had a prior SARS-CoV-2 infection.

V gene TRBV4-1 combines with J gene TRBJ2-4; 8 nucleotides line up with TRBD2. Germline assignment: CDR1 MGHRA and CDR2 YSYEKL. Germline trimming cut 1 base from V and 0 bases from J; bases unmatched to any gene: 17. This CDR3 comprises 21 residues. The CDR3 DNA sequence: TGCGCCAGCAGCCAAGTCCCCCCGGTTAGCGGGAACCTCTTAGCCAAAAACATTCAGTACTTC. Its protein is CASSQVPPVSGNLLAKNIQYF.

This clone was counted a single time. The rearrangement joins TRBV27 to TRBJ1-1; tentatively, D is TRBD1 (5 bases). Germline values: CDR1 MNHEY, CDR2 SMNVEV (reference sequence). Deletions cut 8 bases from V and 5 bases from J, with 15 bases between. The CDR3 length is 13 residues. CDR3 amino acids: CASATWPGTEAFF. CDR3 nucleotide sequence: TGTGCCAGCGCAACCTGGCCAGGGACTGAAGCTTTCTTT.